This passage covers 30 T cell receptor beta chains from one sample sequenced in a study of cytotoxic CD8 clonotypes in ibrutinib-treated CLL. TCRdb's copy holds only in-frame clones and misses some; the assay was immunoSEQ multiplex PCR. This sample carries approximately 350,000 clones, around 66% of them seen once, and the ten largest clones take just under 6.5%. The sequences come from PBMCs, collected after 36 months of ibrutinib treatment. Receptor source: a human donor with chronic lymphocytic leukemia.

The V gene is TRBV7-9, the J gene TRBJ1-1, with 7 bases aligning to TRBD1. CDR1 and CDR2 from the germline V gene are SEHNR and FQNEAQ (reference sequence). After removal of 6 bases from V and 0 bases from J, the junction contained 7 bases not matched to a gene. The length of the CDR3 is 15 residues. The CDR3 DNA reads TGTGCCAGCAGATCCGGGACAGAGATGAACACTGAAGCTTTCTTT. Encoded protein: CASRSGTEMNTEAFF.

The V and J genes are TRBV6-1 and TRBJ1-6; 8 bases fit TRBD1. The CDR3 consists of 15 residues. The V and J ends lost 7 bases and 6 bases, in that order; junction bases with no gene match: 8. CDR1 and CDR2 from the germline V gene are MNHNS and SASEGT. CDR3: CASKDREGLNSPLHF. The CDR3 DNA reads TGTGCCAGCAAGGACAGGGAGGGCCTTAATTCACCCCTCCACTTT.

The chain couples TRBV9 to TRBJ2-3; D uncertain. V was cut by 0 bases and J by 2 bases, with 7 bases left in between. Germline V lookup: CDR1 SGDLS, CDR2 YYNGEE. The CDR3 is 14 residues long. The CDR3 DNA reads TGTGCCAGCAGCGTAGCGGACCACACAGATACGCAGTATTTT. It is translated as CASSVADHTDTQYF.

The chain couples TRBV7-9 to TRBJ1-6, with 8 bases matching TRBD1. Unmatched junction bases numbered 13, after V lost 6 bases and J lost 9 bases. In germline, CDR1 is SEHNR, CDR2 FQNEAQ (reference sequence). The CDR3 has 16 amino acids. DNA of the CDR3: TGTGCCAGCAGACCACCGGGACAGGCTCAGGGTTCACCCCTCCACTTT. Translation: CASRPPGQAQGSPLHF.

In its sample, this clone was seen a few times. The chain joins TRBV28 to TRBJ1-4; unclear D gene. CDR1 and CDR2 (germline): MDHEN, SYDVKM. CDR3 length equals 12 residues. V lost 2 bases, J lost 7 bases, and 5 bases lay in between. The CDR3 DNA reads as TGTGCCAGCAGTTTAAACAGTGAAAAACTGTTTTTT. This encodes CASSLNSEKLFF.

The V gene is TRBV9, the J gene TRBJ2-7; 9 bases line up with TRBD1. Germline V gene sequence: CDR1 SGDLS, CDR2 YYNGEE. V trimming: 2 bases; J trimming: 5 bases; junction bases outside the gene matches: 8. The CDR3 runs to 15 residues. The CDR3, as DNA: TGTGCCAGCAGCGTCGGGCGGGACAGGGCAAACGAGCAGTACTTC. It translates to CASSVGRDRANEQYF.

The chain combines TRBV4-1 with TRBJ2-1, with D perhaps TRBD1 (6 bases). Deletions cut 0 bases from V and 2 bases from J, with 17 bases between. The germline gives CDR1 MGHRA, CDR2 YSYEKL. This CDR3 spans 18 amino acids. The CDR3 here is CASSQDPPYGGTYNEQFF. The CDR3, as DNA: TGCGCCAGCAGCCAAGATCCGCCTTATGGGGGCACCTACAATGAGCAGTTCTTC.

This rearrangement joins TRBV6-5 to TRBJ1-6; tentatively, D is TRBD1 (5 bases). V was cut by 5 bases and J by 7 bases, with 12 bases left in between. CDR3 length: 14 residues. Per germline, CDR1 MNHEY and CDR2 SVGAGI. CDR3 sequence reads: CASSHRGGNSPLHF. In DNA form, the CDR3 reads TGTGCCAGCAGTCACCGGGGGGGGAATTCACCCCTCCACTTT.

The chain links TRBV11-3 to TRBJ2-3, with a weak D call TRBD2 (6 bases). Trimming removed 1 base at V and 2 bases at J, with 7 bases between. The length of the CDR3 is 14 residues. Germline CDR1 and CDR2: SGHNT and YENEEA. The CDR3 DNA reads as TGTGCCAGCAGCTTAGGGACTATCACAGATACGCAGTATTTT. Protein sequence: CASSLGTITDTQYF.

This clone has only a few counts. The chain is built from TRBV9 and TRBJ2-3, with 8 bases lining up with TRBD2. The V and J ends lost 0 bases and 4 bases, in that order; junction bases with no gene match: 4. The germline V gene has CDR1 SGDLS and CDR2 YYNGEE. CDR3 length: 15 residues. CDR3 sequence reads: CASSVASGSADTQYF. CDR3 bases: TGTGCCAGCAGCGTAGCCAGCGGGAGCGCAGATACGCAGTATTTT.

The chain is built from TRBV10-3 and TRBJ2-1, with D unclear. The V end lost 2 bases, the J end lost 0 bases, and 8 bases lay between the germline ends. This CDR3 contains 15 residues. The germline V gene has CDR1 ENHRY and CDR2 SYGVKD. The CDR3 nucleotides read TGTGCCATCAGTGAGAGGCAGAACTCCTACAATGAGCAGTTCTTC. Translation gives CAISERQNSYNEQFF.

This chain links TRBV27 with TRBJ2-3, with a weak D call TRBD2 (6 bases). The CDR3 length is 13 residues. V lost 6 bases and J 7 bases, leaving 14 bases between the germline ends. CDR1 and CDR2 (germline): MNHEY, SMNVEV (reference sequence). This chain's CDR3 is CASRPTSSHTQYF. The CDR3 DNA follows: TGTGCCAGCAGACCCACTAGCTCACATACGCAGTATTTT.

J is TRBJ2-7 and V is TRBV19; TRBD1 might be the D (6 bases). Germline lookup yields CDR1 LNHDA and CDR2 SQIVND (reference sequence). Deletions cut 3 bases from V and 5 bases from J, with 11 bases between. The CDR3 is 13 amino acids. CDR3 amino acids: CASSIIQGNEQYF. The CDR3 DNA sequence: TGTGCCAGTAGTATTATACAGGGTAACGAGCAGTACTTC.

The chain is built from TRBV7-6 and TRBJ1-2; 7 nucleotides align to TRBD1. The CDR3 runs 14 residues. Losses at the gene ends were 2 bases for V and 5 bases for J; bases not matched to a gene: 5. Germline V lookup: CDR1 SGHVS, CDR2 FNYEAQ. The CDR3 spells CASSLIGTEYGYTF. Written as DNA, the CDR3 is TGTGCCAGCAGCTTAATAGGGACAGAGTATGGCTACACCTTC.

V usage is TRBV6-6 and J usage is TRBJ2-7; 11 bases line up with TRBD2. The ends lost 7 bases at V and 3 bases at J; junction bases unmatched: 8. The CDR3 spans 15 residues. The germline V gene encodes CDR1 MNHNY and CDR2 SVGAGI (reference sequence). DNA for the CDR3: TGTGCCAGCACCACCGCCGGGACTAGCGGCTACGAGCAGTACTTC. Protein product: CASTTAGTSGYEQYF.

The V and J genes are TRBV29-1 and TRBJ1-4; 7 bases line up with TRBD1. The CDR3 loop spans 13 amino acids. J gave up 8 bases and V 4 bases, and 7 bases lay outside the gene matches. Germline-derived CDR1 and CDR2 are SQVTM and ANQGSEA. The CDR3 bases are TGCAGCGTTGCGGTCACAGGGGTCGAAAAACTGTTTTTT. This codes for CSVAVTGVEKLFF.

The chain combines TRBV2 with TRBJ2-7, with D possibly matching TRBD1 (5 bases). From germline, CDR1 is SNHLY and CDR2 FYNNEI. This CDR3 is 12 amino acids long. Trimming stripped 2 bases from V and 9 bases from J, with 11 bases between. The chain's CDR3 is CASSETVTGQYF. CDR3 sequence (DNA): TGTGCCAGCAGTGAAACGGTCACAGGGCAGTACTTC.

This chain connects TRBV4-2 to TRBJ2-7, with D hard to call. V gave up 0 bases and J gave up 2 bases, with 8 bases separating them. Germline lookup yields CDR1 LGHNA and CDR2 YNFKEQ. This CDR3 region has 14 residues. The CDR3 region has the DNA TGTGCCAGCAGCCAAGAGCGACAAGCCTACGAGCAGTACTTC. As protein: CASSQERQAYEQYF.

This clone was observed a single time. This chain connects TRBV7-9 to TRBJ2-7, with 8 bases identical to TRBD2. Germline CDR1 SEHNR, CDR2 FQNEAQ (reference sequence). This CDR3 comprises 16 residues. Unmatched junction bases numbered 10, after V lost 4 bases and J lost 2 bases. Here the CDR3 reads CASSSRSSGWTYEQYF. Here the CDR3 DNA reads TGTGCCAGCAGCTCGCGATCTAGCGGGTGGACCTACGAGCAGTACTTC. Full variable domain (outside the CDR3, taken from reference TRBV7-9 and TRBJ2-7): DTGVSQNPRHKITKRGQNVTFRCDPISEHNRLYWYRQTLGQGPEFLTYFQNEAQLEKSRLLSDRFSAERPKGSFSTLEIQRTEQGDSAMYLCASSSRSSGWTYEQYFGPGTRLTVT.

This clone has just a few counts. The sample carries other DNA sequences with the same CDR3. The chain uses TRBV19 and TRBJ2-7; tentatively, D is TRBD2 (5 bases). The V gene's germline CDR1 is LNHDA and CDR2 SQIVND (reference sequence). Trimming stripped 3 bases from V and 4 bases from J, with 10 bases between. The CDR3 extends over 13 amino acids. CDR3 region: CASSIGGGYEQYF. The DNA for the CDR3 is TGTGCCAGTAGTATTGGAGGAGGTTACGAGCAGTACTTC.

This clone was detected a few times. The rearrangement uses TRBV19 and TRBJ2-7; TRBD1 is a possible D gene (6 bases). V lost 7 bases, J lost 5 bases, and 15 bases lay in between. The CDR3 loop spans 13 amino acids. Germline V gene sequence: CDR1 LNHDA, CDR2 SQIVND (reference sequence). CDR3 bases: TGTGCCAGTAAACAGGGAAATCTCCACGAGCAGTACTTC. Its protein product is CASKQGNLHEQYF.

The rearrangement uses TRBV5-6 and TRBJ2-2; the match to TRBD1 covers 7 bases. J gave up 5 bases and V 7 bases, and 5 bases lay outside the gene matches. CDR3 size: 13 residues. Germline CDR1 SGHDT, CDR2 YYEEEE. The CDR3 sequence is CASRTGGTGELFF. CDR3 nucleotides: TGTGCCAGCCGGACAGGCGGGACCGGGGAGCTGTTTTTT.

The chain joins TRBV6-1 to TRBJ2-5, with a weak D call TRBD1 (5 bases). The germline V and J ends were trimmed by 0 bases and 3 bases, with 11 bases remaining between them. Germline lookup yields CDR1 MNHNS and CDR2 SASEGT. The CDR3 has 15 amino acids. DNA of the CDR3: TGTGCCAGCAGTGAAGCGCTTCAGGGTGAAGAGACCCAGTACTTC. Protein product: CASSEALQGEETQYF.

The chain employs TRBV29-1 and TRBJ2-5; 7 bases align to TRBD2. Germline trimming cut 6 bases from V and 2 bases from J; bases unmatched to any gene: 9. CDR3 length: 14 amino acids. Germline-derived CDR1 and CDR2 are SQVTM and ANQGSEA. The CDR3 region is CSVRTLAVQETQYF. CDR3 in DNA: TGCAGCGTGAGAACCCTAGCGGTTCAAGAGACCCAGTACTTC.

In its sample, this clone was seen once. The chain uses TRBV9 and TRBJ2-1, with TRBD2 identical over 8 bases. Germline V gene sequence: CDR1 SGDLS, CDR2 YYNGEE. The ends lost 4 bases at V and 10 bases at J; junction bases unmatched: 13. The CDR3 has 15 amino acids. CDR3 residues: CASSLTGGPSFEQFF. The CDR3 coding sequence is TGTGCCAGCAGCCTCACGGGAGGGCCTAGTTTCGAGCAGTTCTTC.

CDR3: CASSRRGGGTDTQYF. Here the CDR3 DNA reads TGTGCCAGCAGTAGGAGAGGGGGCGGCACAGATACGCAGTATTTT. The rearrangement links TRBV6-4 to TRBJ2-3; 7 nucleotides match TRBD1. The CDR3 is 15 amino acids. From germline, CDR1 is MRHNA and CDR2 SNTAGT. V shed 5 bases and J 1 base; nucleotides not matched to a gene: 6.

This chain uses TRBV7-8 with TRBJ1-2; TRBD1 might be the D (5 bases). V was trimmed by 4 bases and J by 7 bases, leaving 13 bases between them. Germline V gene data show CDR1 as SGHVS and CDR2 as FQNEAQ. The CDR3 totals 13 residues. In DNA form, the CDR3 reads TGTGCCAGCAGCTCTACTGGGGGGACTGGCTACACCTTC. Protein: CASSSTGGTGYTF.

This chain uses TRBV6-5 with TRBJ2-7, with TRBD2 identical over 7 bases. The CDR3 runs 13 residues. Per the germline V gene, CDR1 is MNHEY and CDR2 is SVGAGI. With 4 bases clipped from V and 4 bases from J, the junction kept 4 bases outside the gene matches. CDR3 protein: CASSSRGLYEQYF. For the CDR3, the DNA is TGTGCCAGCAGTTCGCGGGGGTTGTACGAGCAGTACTTC.

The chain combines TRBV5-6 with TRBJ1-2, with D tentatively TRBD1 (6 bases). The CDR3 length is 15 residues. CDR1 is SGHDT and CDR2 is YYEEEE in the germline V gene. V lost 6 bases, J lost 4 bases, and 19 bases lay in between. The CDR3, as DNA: TGTGCCAGCACCCCTAGACAGGACTTAGTCTATGGCTACACCTTC. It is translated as CASTPRQDLVYGYTF.

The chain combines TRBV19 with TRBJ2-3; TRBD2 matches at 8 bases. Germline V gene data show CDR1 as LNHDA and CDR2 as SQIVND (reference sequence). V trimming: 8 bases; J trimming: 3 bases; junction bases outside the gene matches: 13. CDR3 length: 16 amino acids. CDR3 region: CASRRESGGGTDTQYF. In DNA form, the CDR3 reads TGTGCCAGTCGACGGGAGAGCGGGGGCGGTACAGATACGCAGTATTTT.